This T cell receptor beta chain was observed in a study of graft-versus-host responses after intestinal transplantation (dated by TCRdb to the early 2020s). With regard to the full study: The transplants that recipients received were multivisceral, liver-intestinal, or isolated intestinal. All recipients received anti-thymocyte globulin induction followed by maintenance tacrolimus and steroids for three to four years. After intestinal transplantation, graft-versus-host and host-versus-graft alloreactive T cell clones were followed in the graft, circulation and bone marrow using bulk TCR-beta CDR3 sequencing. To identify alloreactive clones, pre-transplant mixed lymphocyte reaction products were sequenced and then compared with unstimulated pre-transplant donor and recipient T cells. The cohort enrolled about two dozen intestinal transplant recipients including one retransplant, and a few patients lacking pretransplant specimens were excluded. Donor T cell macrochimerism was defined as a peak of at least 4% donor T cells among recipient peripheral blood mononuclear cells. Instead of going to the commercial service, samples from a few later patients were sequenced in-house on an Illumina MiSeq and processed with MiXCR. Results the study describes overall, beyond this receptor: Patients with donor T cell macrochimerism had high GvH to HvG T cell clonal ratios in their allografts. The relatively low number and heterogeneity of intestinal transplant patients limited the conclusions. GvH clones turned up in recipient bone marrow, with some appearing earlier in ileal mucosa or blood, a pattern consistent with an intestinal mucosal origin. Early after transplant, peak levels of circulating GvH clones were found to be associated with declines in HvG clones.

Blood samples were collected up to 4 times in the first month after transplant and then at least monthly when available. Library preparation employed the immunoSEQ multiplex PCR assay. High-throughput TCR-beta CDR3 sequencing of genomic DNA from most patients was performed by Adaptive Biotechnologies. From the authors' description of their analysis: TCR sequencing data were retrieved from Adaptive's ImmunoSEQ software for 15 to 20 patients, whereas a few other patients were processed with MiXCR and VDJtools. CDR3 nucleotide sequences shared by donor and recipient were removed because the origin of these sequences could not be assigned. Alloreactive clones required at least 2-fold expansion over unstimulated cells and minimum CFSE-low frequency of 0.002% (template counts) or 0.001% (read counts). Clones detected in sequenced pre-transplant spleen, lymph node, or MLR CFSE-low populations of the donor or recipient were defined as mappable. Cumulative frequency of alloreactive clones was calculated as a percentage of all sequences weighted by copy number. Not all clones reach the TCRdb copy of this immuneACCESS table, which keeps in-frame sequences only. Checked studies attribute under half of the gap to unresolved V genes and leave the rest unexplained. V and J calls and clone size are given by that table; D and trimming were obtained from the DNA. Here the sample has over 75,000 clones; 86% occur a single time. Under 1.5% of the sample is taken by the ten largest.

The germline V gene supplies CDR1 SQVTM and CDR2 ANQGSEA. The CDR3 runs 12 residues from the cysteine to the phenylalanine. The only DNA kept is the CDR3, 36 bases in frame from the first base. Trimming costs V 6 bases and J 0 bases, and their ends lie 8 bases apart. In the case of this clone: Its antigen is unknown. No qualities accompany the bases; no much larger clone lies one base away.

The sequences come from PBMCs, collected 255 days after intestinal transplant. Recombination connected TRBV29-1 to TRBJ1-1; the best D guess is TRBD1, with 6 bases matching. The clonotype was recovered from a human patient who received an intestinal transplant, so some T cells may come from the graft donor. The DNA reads TGCAGCGTGAGGGGGGTGAACACTGAAGCTTTCTTT. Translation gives CSVRGVNTEAFF.